Listed below are T cell receptor beta chains from one sample, sequenced in a study of T cells in Graves' hyperthyroidism and ophthalmopathy. TCRdb re-derived calls from the multiplex PCR reads in MiXCR, one entry per CDR3 protein. The data hold a few hundred thousand distinct CDR3 sequences, with 13% observed a single time. Input material: blood. These receptors came from a man in his thirties or forties with Graves' hyperthyroidism that later progressed to Graves' ophthalmopathy. Both conserved end residues are part of each CDR3. The D gene is left open where the match is weak. Where a row states a size, it is once, few, many or the class of an expanded clone; other rows omit it.

D gene: -; clone size: few; V gene: TRBV20-1; J gene: TRBJ1-5; CDR3 DNA: TGCAGTGCTAGTGCCGTTAGCAATCAGCCCCAGCATTTT; CDR3 protein: CSASAVSNQPQHF
D gene: -; clone size: many; V gene: TRBV11-2; J gene: TRBJ2-5; CDR3 DNA: TGTGCCAGCAGCGCCTCGGGACCCCAAGAGACCCAGTACTTC; CDR3 protein: CASSASGPQETQYF
D gene: TRBD1; clone size: -; V gene: TRBV12-5; J gene: TRBJ2-7; CDR3 DNA: TGTGCTAGTGGTGGCTTTTTAGGGGACAGCCCAGTCCACGAGCAGTACTTC; CDR3 protein: CASGGFLGDSPVHEQYF
D gene: TRBD1; clone size: -; V gene: TRBV20-1; J gene: TRBJ2-5; CDR3 DNA: TGCAGTGCTAGTGGCCAGGGGGTAGGGGAGACCCAGTACTTC; CDR3 protein: CSASGQGVGETQYF
D gene: TRBD1; clone size: many; V gene: TRBV5-1; J gene: TRBJ1-2; CDR3 DNA: TGCGCCAGCAGCTTAAGGGACAGGGTGGCGTCTGATGGCTACACCTTC; CDR3 protein: CASSLRDRVASDGYTF
D gene: -; clone size: many; V gene: TRBV6-1; J gene: TRBJ2-2; CDR3 DNA: TGTGCCAGCAGTGAAAGGACATACACCGGGGAGCTGTTTTTT; CDR3 protein: CASSERTYTGELFF
D gene: TRBD2; clone size: -; V gene: TRBV20-1; J gene: TRBJ2-5; CDR3 DNA: TGCAGTGCGCTTATAGCGGGGGGCACACAAGAGACCCAGTACTTC; CDR3 protein: CSALIAGGTQETQYF
D gene: -; clone size: many; V gene: TRBV29-1; J gene: TRBJ2-3; CDR3 DNA: TGCAGCGTTGAAGATCTTGGCTACCCTCTTGCCACAGATACGCAGTATTTT; CDR3 protein: CSVEDLGYPLATDTQYF
D gene: -; clone size: -; V gene: TRBV19; J gene: TRBJ2-3; CDR3 DNA: TGTGCCAGTAGCAGTGGTTTCACAGATACGCAGTATTTT; CDR3 protein: CASSSGFTDTQYF
D gene: -; clone size: many; V gene: TRBV27; J gene: TRBJ1-1; CDR3 DNA: TGTGCCAGCTCCATCGTACCCCGCGCAGGGGAAGCTTTCTTT; CDR3 protein: CASSIVPRAGEAFF
D gene: TRBD1; clone size: many; V gene: TRBV11-2; J gene: TRBJ1-1; CDR3 DNA: TGTGCCAGCAGCTTACGACAGGGCGCGGGCCACACTGAAGCTTTCTTT; CDR3 protein: CASSLRQGAGHTEAFF
D gene: -; clone size: many; V gene: TRBV3-1; J gene: TRBJ1-5; CDR3 DNA: TGTGCCAGCAGCCAAGCCTTGGGGTATCAGCCCCAGCATTTT; CDR3 protein: CASSQALGYQPQHF
D gene: -; clone size: many; V gene: TRBV18; J gene: TRBJ1-2; CDR3 DNA: TGTGCCAGCTCACCACCGTTGGGGTCTAACTATGGCTACACCTTC; CDR3 protein: CASSPPLGSNYGYTF
D gene: -; clone size: many; V gene: TRBV7-8; J gene: TRBJ2-5; CDR3 DNA: TGTGCCAGCAGCCCACAGAGGGGCCCACAGACCCAGTACTTC; CDR3 protein: CASSPQRGPQTQYF
D gene: TRBD2; clone size: many; V gene: TRBV7-2; J gene: TRBJ2-5; CDR3 DNA: TGTGCCAGCAGTTCTAGCGGGGGTTGGACCCAGTACTTC; CDR3 protein: CASSSSGGWTQYF
D gene: -; clone size: few; V gene: TRBV4-1; J gene: TRBJ1-3; CDR3 DNA: TGCGCCAGCAGCCAAGTAATTTCATCCCTCCGAAACACCATATATTTT; CDR3 protein: CASSQVISSLRNTIYF
D gene: -; clone size: few; V gene: TRBV3-1; J gene: TRBJ1-3; CDR3 DNA: TGTGCCAGCAGCCAGGACCGCTACTCTGGAAACACCATATATTTT; CDR3 protein: CASSQDRYSGNTIYF
D gene: -; clone size: few; V gene: TRBV11-2; J gene: TRBJ1-1; CDR3 DNA: TGTGCCAGCAGCTTTGGGACAATGGGAAATGAAGCTTTCTTT; CDR3 protein: CASSFGTMGNEAFF
D gene: -; clone size: many; V gene: TRBV12-3/TRBV12-4; J gene: TRBJ2-1; CDR3 DNA: TGTGCCAGCAGCCCATGGACGTACGAGCAGTTCTTC; CDR3 protein: CASSPWTYEQFF
D gene: -; clone size: few; V gene: TRBV7-9; J gene: TRBJ2-5; CDR3 DNA: TGTGCCAGCAGCCCCCGGGGCGGCTCCTACCACTTC; CDR3 protein: CASSPRGGSYHF
D gene: -; clone size: -; V gene: TRBV5-5; J gene: TRBJ1-5; CDR3 DNA: TGTGCCAGCAGCCGGGACGGCGAAATCAATGAGCCCCAGCATTTT; CDR3 protein: CASSRDGEINEPQHF
D gene: -; clone size: many; V gene: TRBV6-1; J gene: TRBJ1-1; CDR3 DNA: TGTGCCAGCAGTTCGGACTCTGTTAGGGTCACTGAAGCTTTCTTT; CDR3 protein: CASSSDSVRVTEAFF
D gene: -; clone size: -; V gene: TRBV6-1; J gene: TRBJ1-1; CDR3 DNA: TGTGCCAGCAGTGAAGGACAAAGGGTCGGTAACACTGAAGCTTTCTTT; CDR3 protein: CASSEGQRVGNTEAFF
D gene: TRBD2; clone size: many; V gene: TRBV2; J gene: TRBJ2-7; CDR3 DNA: TGTGCCACCCGGGGGGATACCTACGAGCAGTACTTC; CDR3 protein: CATRGDTYEQYF
D gene: -; clone size: many; V gene: TRBV12-3/TRBV12-4; J gene: TRBJ2-7; CDR3 DNA: TGTGCCAGCAGTTCACTGGACCGGAACTACGAGCAGTACTTC; CDR3 protein: CASSSLDRNYEQYF
D gene: -; clone size: many; V gene: TRBV28; J gene: TRBJ1-1; CDR3 DNA: TGTGCCAGCAGTACTCTGGGCGAACTCCGGAGAACTGAAGCTTTCTTT; CDR3 protein: CASSTLGELRRTEAFF
D gene: -; clone size: many; V gene: TRBV19; J gene: TRBJ1-2; CDR3 DNA: TGTGCCAGTAGTATAAGGCCCGGACAGAGCTATGGCTACACCTTC; CDR3 protein: CASSIRPGQSYGYTF
D gene: -; clone size: -; V gene: TRBV19; J gene: TRBJ2-6; CDR3 DNA: TGTGCCAGCTCTCAGGGGAGAAAAAACTCTGGGGCCAACGTCCTGACTTTC; CDR3 protein: CASSQGRKNSGANVLTF
D gene: -; clone size: -; V gene: TRBV20-1; J gene: TRBJ1-5; CDR3 DNA: TGCAGTGCTAGTCCCGGAGAGGGGTTAAGGGCAAATCAGCCCCAGCATTTT; CDR3 protein: CSASPGEGLRANQPQHF
D gene: -; clone size: few; V gene: TRBV13; J gene: TRBJ2-7; CDR3 DNA: TGTGCCAGCAGCTTAGGAAAACGACCCTACGAGCAGTACTTC; CDR3 protein: CASSLGKRPYEQYF
D gene: TRBD2; clone size: -; V gene: TRBV5-6; J gene: TRBJ2-3; CDR3 DNA: TGTGCCAGCAGCTTCGGGGGGAGAGGAACAGATACGCAGTATTTT; CDR3 protein: CASSFGGRGTDTQYF
D gene: TRBD1; clone size: many; V gene: TRBV6-1; J gene: TRBJ2-2; CDR3 DNA: TGTGCCAGCAGTGAAATGGGACAGGTTGGCACCGGGGAGCTGTTTTTT; CDR3 protein: CASSEMGQVGTGELFF
D gene: TRBD1; clone size: -; V gene: TRBV20-1; J gene: TRBJ1-2; CDR3 DNA: TGCAGTGACCGGGACAGGGCAGGATCAGGCTATGGCTACACCTTC; CDR3 protein: CSDRDRAGSGYGYTF
D gene: TRBD2; clone size: few; V gene: TRBV28; J gene: TRBJ2-1; CDR3 DNA: TGTGCCAGCACCGGTCGGGGGGACTCCTACAATGAGCAGTTCTTC; CDR3 protein: CASTGRGDSYNEQFF
D gene: -; clone size: many; V gene: TRBV20-1; J gene: TRBJ2-7; CDR3 DNA: TGCAGTGCTACTCCCGGGGGCTACGAGCAGTACTTC; CDR3 protein: CSATPGGYEQYF
D gene: -; clone size: -; V gene: TRBV19; J gene: TRBJ1-6; CDR3 DNA: TGTGCCAGTAAAAGGGGAACCTATAATTCACCCCTCCACTTT; CDR3 protein: CASKRGTYNSPLHF
D gene: -; clone size: few; V gene: TRBV11-3; J gene: TRBJ1-3; CDR3 DNA: TGTGCCAGCAGCCGGGGGCCCTCTGGAAACACCATATATTTT; CDR3 protein: CASSRGPSGNTIYF
D gene: -; clone size: few; V gene: TRBV7-2; J gene: TRBJ2-1; CDR3 DNA: TGTGCCGGAGAGAACCTACCCGTGGGGGGACACTCCTACAATGAGCAGTTCTTC; CDR3 protein: CAGENLPVGGHSYNEQFF
D gene: -; clone size: many; V gene: TRBV7-9; J gene: TRBJ2-1; CDR3 DNA: TGTGCCAGCAGCCAGACCTGGGGGGATGAGCAGTTCTTC; CDR3 protein: CASSQTWGDEQFF
D gene: TRBD1; clone size: many; V gene: TRBV11-1; J gene: TRBJ2-7; CDR3 DNA: TGTGCCAGCAGCTTAACTGAGGACAGGGGGCCCTACGAGCAGTACTTC; CDR3 protein: CASSLTEDRGPYEQYF
D gene: -; clone size: few; V gene: TRBV6-1; J gene: TRBJ2-7; CDR3 DNA: TGTGCCAGCAGTGAAGAAGTCTACCTCTACGAGCAGTACTTC; CDR3 protein: CASSEEVYLYEQYF
D gene: -; clone size: -; V gene: TRBV5-4; J gene: TRBJ1-1; CDR3 DNA: TGTGCCAGCAGCCACCAACTGGGGTCCCAAGCTTTCTTT; CDR3 protein: CASSHQLGSQAFF
D gene: -; clone size: -; V gene: TRBV5-5; J gene: TRBJ1-3; CDR3 DNA: TGTGCCAGCAGCTTTCAACAGCTCTCTGGAAACACCATATATTTT; CDR3 protein: CASSFQQLSGNTIYF
D gene: TRBD1; clone size: -; V gene: TRBV9; J gene: TRBJ2-3; CDR3 DNA: TGTGCCAGCAGCGTACAGGGGGTAGATACGCAGTATTTT; CDR3 protein: CASSVQGVDTQYF
D gene: -; clone size: -; V gene: TRBV5-1; J gene: TRBJ1-4; CDR3 DNA: TGCGCCAGCAGCTTGGCTGCAGGGCGTGGGAGGGAAAAACTGTTTTTT; CDR3 protein: CASSLAAGRGREKLFF
D gene: -; clone size: -; V gene: TRBV12-3/TRBV12-4; J gene: TRBJ1-5; CDR3 DNA: TGTGCCAGCAGCCTAGGGGGGCGGGGGCCCCAGCATTTT; CDR3 protein: CASSLGGRGPQHF
D gene: -; clone size: many; V gene: TRBV6-2/TRBV6-3; J gene: TRBJ1-2; CDR3 DNA: TGTGCCAGCAGTTACGGGATCAGGGATACTAACTATGGCTACACCTTC; CDR3 protein: CASSYGIRDTNYGYTF
D gene: -; clone size: -; V gene: TRBV6-2/TRBV6-3; J gene: TRBJ1-3; CDR3 DNA: TGTGCCAGCAGTTTCCGCACGCTTCCCACGCACACCATATATTTT; CDR3 protein: CASSFRTLPTHTIYF
D gene: TRBD1; clone size: few; V gene: TRBV15; J gene: TRBJ2-2; CDR3 DNA: TGTGCCACCAGCAGGCAGGGGGTTGCCGGGGAGCTGTTTTTT; CDR3 protein: CATSRQGVAGELFF
D gene: -; clone size: few; V gene: TRBV28; J gene: TRBJ2-1; CDR3 DNA: TGTGCCAGCAGCGTCGGAACGACAGGGAGGTACCATGAGCAGTTCTTC; CDR3 protein: CASSVGTTGRYHEQFF
D gene: -; clone size: many; V gene: TRBV11-2; J gene: TRBJ1-6; CDR3 DNA: TGTGCCAGCAGCTTTTTGCAGAATTCACCCCTCCACTTT; CDR3 protein: CASSFLQNSPLHF
D gene: TRBD2; clone size: -; V gene: TRBV3-1; J gene: TRBJ2-7; CDR3 DNA: TGTGCCAGCAGCCCGAGCGGGGGGACATCCTACGAGCAGTACTTC; CDR3 protein: CASSPSGGTSYEQYF